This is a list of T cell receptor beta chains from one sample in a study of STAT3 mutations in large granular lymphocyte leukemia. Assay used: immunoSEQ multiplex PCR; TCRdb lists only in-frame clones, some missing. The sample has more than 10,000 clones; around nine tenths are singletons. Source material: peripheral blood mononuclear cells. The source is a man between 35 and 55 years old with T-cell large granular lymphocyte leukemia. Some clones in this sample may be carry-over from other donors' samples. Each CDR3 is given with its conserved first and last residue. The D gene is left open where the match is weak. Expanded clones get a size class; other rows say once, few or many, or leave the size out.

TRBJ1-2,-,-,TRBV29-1,CSVEDLYSNYGYTF,TGCAGCGTTGAAGATTTGTACAGTAACTATGGCTACACCTTC
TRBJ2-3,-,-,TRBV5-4,CASSFSTDTQYF,TGTGCCAGCAGCTTTAGCACAGATACGCAGTATTTT
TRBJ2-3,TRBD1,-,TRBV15,CATSVGTDTDTQYF,TGTGCCACCAGCGTAGGGACAGACACAGATACGCAGTATTTT
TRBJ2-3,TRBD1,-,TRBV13,CASSSDRVGTDTQYF,TGTGCCAGCAGCTCGGACAGGGTGGGAACAGATACGCAGTATTTT
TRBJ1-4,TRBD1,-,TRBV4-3,CASSPFMTGGDEKLFF,TGCGCCAGCAGCCCCTTCATGACAGGGGGAGACGAAAAACTGTTTTTT
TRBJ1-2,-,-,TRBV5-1,CASSLGANYGYTF,TGCGCCAGCAGCTTGGGGGCGAACTATGGCTACACCTTC
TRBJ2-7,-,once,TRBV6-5,CASSYGQTLSYEQYF,TGTGCCAGCAGTTACGGGCAGACTCTCTCCTACGAGCAGTACTTC
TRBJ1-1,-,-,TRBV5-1,CASSLGGANTEAFF,TGCGCCAGCAGCTTGGGGGGGGCGAACACTGAAGCTTTCTTT
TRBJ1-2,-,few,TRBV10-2,CASAAVGRGYGYTF,TGCGCCAGCGCTGCCGTCGGCCGTGGCTATGGCTACACCTTC
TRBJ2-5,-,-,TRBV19,CASSQVTQQETQYF,TGTGCCAGTAGTCAGGTAACACAACAAGAGACCCAGTACTTC
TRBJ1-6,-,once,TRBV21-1,CASSNGSYNSPLHF,TGTGCCAGCTCAAACGGCTCCTATAATTCACCCCTCCACTTT
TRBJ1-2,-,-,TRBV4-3,CASSQDYGGKGYTF,TGCGCCAGCAGCCAAGATTATGGGGGAAAAGGCTACACCTTC
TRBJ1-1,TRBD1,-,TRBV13,CASSQNRGTEAFF,TGTGCCAGCAGCCAGAACAGGGGCACTGAAGCTTTCTTT
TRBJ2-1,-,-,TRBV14,CASSQAGRRGEQFF,TGTGCCAGCAGCCAAGCAGGCCGAAGGGGTGAGCAGTTCTTC
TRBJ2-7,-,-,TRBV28,CASSFIRILGGKQYF,TGTGCCAGCAGTTTCATTCGGATTTTGGGGGGCAAGCAGTACTTC
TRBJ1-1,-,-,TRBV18,CASSPNFGTMNTEAFF,TGTGCCAGCTCACCGAATTTTGGGACAATGAACACTGAAGCTTTCTTT
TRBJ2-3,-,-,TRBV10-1,CASSESRGRDTDTQYF,TGCGCCAGCAGTGAGTCGAGAGGCAGGGACACAGATACGCAGTATTTT
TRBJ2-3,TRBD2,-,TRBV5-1,CASKRWGGSTDTQYF,TGCGCCAGCAAAAGGTGGGGGGGGTCTACAGATACGCAGTATTTT
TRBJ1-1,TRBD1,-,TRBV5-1,CASSRTGVLMNTEAFF,TGCGCCAGCAGCCGTACAGGGGTCCTTATGAACACTGAAGCTTTCTTT
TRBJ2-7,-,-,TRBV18,CASSPRDGARYEQYF,TGTGCCAGCTCCCCCCGGGACGGGGCCCGGTACGAGCAGTACTTC
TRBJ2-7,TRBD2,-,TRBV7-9,CASSVGTSGGLSYEQYF,TGTGCCAGCAGCGTCGGGACTAGCGGGGGCCTCTCCTACGAGCAGTACTTC
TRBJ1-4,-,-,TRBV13,CASSLREGKLFF,TGTGCCAGCAGCCTACGAGAGGGAAAACTGTTTTTT
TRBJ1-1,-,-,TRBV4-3,CASSPGVGDTEAFF,TGCGCCAGCAGCCCAGGGGTAGGGGACACTGAAGCTTTCTTT
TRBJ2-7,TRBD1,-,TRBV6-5,CASRQGTYEQYF,TGTGCCAGCCGACAGGGCACCTACGAGCAGTACTTC
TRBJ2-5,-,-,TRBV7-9,CASNREETQYF,TGTGCCAGCAATCGGGAAGAGACCCAGTACTTC
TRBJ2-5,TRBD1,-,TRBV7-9,CASSRQGDWETQYF,TGTGCCAGCAGCCGACAGGGGGACTGGGAGACCCAGTACTTC
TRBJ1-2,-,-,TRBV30,CAWSHSHLYGYTF,TGTGCCTGGAGTCATTCGCACCTCTATGGCTACACCTTC
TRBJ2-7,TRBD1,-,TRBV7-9,CASTGQSYEQYF,TGTGCCAGCACGGGACAGTCGTACGAGCAGTACTTC
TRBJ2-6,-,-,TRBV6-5,CASSYRDSSGANVLTF,TGTGCCAGCAGTTATCGAGATAGCTCTGGGGCCAACGTCCTGACTTTC
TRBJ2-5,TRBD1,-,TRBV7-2,CASSLDWDRAQETQYF,TGTGCCAGCAGCTTAGATTGGGACAGGGCACAAGAGACCCAGTACTTC